This T cell receptor beta chain came from a study of blood T cell repertoires in COVID-19. Study background: Donors in the United States, Italy and Spain gave samples during acute or convalescent COVID-19. Sample material is recorded as cDNA or gDNA derived from T cells, B-cell-depleted T cells, or PBMCs.

In the original workflow: Using reference gene primer amplification, nucleated cell counts were estimated. Using immunoSEQ multiplex PCR, the repertoire was profiled, and TCRdb retains in-frame clones only, with some absent. V, J and clone size derive from that table, while D and trimming were established from the DNA sequence. The sample includes about 92,000 clones, 80% of them seen just once. V was pared by 10 bases and J by 3 bases, with 8 bases of the junction left unmatched. Per germline, CDR1 SNHLY and CDR2 FYNNEI. The CDR3 has 13 amino acids. The chain links TRBV2 to TRBJ2-5; the match to TRBD2 covers 7 bases. Sequences were obtained from peripheral blood. The receptor was isolated from a woman of 80 years or more with active or convalescent COVID-19. CDR3 residues: CAIALRGEETQYF. The CDR3 nucleotides are TGTGCCATCGCCCTTCGGGGGGAAGAGACCCAGTACTTC.